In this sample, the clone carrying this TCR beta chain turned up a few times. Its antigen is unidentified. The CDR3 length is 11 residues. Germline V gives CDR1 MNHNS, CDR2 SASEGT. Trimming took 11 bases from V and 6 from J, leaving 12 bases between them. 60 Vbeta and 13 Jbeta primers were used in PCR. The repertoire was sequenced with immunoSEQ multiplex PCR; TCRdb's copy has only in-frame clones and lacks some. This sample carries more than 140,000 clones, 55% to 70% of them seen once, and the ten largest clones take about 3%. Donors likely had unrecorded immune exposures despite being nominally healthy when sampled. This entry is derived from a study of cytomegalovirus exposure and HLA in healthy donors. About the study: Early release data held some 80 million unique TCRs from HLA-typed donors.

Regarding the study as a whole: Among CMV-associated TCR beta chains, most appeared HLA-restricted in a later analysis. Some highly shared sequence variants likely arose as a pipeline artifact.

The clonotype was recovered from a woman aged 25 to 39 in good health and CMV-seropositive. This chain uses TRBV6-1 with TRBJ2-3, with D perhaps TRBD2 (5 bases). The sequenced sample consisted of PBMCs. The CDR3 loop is CALASGDTQYF. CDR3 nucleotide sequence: TGTGCCTTAGCGTCTGGGGATACGCAGTATTTT.